What follows describes a single TCR beta chain. Its specificity is not known. Expressed TCRB transcripts were sequenced because the isolated RNA had all been reverse transcribed beforehand. Approximately 3.7 million reads per sample on average were obtained from naive, central memory and regulatory T cell samples. TCRdb's table, derived via immunoSEQ multiplex PCR, lists solely in-frame clones and lacks some. The sample has some 360,000 clones, about 19% seen once; the top ten hold roughly 0.045%. The sample is drawn from a study of beta chain features in type 1 diabetes. Study context: Patients were similar to healthy donors in age and gender (as well as in cell yields). Study-wide results and limits: The cDNA sequencing approach could over-represent high-TCR-expressing cells. Insertions were fewer and deletions more numerous at VDJ junctions in type 1 diabetes patients.

Germline V gene data show CDR1 as GTSNPN and CDR2 as SVGIG (reference sequence). V lost 2 bases to trimming and J lost 3 bases; unmatched junction nucleotides: 6. There are 15 residues in the CDR3. Sample: naive CD4+ T cells from blood. The TCR sequence derives from a woman aged 18-29 years in good health. V and J are TRBV30 and TRBJ2-2; 7 nucleotides align to TRBD2. The chain's CDR3 is CAWSRGGAYTGELFF. The CDR3 DNA sequence: TGTGCCTGGAGTCGCGGGGGTGCTTACACCGGGGAGCTGTTTTTT.